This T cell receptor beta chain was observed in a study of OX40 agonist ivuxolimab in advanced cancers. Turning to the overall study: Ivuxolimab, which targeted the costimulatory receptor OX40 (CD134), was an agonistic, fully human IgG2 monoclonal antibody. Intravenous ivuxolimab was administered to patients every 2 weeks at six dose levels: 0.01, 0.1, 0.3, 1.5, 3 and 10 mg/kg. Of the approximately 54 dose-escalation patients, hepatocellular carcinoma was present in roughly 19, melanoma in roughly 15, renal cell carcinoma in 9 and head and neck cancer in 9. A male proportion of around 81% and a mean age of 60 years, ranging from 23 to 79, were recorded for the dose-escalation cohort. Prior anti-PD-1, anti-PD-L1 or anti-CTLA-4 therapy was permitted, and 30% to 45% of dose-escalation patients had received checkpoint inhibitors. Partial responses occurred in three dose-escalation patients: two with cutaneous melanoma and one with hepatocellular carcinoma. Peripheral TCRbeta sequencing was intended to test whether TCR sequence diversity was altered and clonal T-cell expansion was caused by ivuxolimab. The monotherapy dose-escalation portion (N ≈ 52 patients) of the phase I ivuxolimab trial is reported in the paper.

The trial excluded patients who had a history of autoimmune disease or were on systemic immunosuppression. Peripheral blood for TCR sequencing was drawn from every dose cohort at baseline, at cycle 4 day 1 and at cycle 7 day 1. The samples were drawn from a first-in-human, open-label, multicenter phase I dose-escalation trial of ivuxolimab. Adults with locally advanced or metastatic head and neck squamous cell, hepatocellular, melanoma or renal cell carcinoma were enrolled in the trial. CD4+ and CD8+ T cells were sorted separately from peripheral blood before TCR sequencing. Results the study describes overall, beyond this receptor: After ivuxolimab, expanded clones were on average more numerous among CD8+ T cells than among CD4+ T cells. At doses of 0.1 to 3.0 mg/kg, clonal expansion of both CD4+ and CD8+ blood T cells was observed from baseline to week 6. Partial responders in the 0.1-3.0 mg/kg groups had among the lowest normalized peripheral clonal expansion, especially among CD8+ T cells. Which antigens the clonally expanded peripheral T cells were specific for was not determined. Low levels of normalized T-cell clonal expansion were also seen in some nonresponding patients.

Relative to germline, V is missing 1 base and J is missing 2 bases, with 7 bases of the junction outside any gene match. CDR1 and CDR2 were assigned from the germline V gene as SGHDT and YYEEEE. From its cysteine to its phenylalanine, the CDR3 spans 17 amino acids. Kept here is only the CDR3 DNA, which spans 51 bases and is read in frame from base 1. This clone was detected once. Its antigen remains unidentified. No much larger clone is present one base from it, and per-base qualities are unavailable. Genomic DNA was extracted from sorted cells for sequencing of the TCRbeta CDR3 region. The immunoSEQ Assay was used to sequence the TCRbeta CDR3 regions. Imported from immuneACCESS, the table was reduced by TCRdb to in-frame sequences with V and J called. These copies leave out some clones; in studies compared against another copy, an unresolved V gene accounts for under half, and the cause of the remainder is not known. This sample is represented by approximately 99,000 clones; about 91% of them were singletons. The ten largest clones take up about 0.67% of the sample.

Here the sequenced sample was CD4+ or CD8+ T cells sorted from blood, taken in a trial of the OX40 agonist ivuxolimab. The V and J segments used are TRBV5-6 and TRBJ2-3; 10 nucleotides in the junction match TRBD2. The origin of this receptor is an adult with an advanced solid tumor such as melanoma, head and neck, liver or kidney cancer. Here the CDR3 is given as CASSLLGLAGATDTQYF. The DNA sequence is TGTGCCAGCAGCTTGTTAGGGCTAGCGGGGGCCACAGATACGCAGTATTTT.